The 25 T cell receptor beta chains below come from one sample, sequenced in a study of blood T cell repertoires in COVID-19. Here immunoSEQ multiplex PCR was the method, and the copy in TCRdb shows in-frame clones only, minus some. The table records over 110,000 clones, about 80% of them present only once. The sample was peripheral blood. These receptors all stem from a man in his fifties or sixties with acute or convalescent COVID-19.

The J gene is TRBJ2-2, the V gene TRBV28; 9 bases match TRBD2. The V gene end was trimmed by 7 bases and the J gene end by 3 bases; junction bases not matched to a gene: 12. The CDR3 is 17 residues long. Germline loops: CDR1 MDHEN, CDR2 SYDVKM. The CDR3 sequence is CASIPVASGTYTGELFF. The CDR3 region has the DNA TGTGCCAGCATACCGGTGGCTAGCGGGACTTACACCGGGGAGCTGTTTTTT.

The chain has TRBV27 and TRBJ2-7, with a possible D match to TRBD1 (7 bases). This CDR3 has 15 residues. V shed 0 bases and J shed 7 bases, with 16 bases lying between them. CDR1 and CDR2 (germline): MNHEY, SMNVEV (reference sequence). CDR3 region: CASSLSGGTAREQYF. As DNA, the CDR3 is TGTGCCAGCAGTTTATCAGGGGGGACAGCCCGGGAGCAGTACTTC.

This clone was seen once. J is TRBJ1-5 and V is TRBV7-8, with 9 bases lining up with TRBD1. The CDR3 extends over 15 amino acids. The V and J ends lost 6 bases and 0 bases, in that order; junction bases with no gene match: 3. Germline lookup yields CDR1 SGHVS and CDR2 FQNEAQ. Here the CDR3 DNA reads TGTGCCAGCAGTTGGGGACAGGGTAGCAATCAGCCCCAGCATTTT. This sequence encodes CASSWGQGSNQPQHF. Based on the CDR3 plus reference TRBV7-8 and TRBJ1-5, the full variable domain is GAGVSQSPRYKVAKRGQDVALRCDPISGHVSLFWYQQALGQGPEFLTYFQNEAQLDKSGLPSDRFFAERPEGSVSTLKIQRTQQEDSAVYLCASSWGQGSNQPQHFGDGTRLSIL.

The CDR3 DNA reads TGTGCCAGCAGTGAATTGGGAGGGTCCACTGAAGCTTTCTTT. This sequence encodes CASSELGGSTEAFF. The V gene is TRBV6-4, the J gene TRBJ1-1; no clear D. The CDR3 runs to 14 residues. V lost 3 bases, J lost 4 bases, and 12 bases lay in between. Germline loops: CDR1 MRHNA, CDR2 SNTAGT.

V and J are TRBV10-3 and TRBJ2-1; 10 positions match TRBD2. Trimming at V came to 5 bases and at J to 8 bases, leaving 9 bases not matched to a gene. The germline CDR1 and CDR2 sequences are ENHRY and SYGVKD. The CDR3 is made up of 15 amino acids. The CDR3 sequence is CAISNSGRPGDEQFF. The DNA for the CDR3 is TGTGCCATCAGTAATAGCGGGAGGCCAGGGGATGAGCAGTTCTTC.

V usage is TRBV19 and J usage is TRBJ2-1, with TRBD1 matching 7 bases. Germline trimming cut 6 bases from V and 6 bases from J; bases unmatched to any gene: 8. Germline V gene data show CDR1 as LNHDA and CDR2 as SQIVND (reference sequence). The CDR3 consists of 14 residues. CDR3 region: CASSPQGVGNEQFF. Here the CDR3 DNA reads TGTGCCAGTAGCCCTCAGGGGGTCGGCAATGAGCAGTTCTTC. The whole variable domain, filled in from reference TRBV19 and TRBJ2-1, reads DGGITQSPKYLFRKEGQNVTLSCEQNLNHDAMYWYRQDPGQGLRLIYYSQIVNDFQKGDIAEGYSVSREKKESFPLTVTSAQKNPTAFYLCASSPQGVGNEQFFGPGTRLTVL.

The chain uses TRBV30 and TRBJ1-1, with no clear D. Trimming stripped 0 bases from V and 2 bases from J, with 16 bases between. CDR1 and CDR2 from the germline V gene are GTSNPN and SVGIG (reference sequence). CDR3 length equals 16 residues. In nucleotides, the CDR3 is TGTGCCTGGAGTGTACCTTTAGGCAGACTAAACACTGAAGCTTTCTTT. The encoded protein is CAWSVPLGRLNTEAFF. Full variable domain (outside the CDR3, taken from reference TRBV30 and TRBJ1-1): SQTIHQWPATLVQPVGSPLSLECTVEGTSNPNLYWYRQAAGRGLQLLFYSVGIGQISSEVPQNLSASRPQDRQFILSSKKLLLSDSGFYLCAWSVPLGRLNTEAFFGQGTRLTVV.

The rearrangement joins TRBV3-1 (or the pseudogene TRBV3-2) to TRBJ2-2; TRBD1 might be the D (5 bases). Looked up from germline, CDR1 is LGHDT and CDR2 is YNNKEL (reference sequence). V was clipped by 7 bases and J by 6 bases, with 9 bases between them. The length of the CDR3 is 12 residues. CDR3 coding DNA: TGTGCCAGCACATGGGGCTCCGGGGAGCTGTTTTTT. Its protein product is CASTWGSGELFF.

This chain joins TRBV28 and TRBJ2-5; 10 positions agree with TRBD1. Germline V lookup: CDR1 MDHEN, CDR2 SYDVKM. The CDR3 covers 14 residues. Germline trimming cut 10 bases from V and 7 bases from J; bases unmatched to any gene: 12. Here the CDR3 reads CATQTGGADGTQYF. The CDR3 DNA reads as TGTGCCACCCAGACAGGGGGCGCCGACGGGACCCAGTACTTC.

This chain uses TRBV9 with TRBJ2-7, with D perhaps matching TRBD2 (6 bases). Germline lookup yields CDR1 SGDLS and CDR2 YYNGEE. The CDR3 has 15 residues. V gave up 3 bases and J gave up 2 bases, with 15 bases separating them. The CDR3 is CASSAELAVPYEQYF. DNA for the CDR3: TGTGCCAGCAGCGCAGAATTAGCGGTTCCCTACGAGCAGTACTTC.

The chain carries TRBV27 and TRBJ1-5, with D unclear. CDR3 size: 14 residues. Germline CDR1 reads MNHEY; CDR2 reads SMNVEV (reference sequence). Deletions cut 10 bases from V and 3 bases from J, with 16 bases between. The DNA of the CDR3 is TGTGCCACCGGCCCCGGTTGGGCCAATCAGCCCCAGCATTTT. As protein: CATGPGWANQPQHF.

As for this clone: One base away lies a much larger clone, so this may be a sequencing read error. The CDR3 sequence: CASSQSDRNTEAFF. Here the CDR3 DNA reads TGTGCCAGCAGCCAATCCGACAGGAACACTGAAGCTTTCTTT. The chain is built from TRBV3-1 (or the pseudogene TRBV3-2) and TRBJ1-1; TRBD1 might be the D (5 bases). From germline, CDR1 is LGHDT and CDR2 YNNKEL (reference sequence). V lost 2 bases to trimming and J lost 1 base, with 8 bases between them. This CDR3 is 14 amino acids long.

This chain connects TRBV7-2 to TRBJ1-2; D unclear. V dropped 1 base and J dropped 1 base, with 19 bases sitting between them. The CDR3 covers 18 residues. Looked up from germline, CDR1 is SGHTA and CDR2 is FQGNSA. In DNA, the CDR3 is TGTGCCAGCAGCTTAGTGGGCGGGCCCTCCGGGGATAACTATGGCTACACCTTC. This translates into CASSLVGGPSGDNYGYTF. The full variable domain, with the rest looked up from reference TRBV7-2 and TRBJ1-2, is GAGVSQSPSNKVTEKGKDVELRCDPISGHTALYWYRQSLGQGLEFLIYFQGNSAPDKSGLPSDRFSAERTGGSVSTLTIQRTQQEDSAVYLCASSLVGGPSGDNYGYTFGSGTRLTVV.

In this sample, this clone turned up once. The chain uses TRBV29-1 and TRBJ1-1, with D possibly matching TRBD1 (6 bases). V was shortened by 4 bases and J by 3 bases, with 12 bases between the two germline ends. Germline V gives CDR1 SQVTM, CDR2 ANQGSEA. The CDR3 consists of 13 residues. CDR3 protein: CSVGRGADTEAFF. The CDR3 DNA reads TGCAGCGTTGGGCGGGGGGCAGACACTGAAGCTTTCTTT.

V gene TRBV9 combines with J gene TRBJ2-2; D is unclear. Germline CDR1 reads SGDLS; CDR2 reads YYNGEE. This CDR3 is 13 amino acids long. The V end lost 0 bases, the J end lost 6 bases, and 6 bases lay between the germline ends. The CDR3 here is CASSVAPSGELFF. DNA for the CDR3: TGTGCCAGCAGCGTAGCCCCATCCGGGGAGCTGTTTTTT.

The CDR3 region is CAISRAGEDGQQFF. The CDR3, as DNA: TGTGCCATCAGCCGAGCGGGAGAAGACGGTCAGCAGTTCTTC. V gene TRBV10-3 combines with J gene TRBJ2-1; 8 bases match TRBD2. Unmatched junction bases numbered 12, after V lost 6 bases and J lost 11 bases. Germline CDR1 is ENHRY and CDR2 is SYGVKD. The CDR3 runs 14 residues.

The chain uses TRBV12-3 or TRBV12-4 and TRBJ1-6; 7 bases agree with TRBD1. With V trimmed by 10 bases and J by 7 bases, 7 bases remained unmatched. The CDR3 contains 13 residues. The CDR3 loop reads CATTTGNNSPLHF. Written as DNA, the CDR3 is TGTGCCACGACGACAGGGAACAATTCACCCCTCCACTTT.

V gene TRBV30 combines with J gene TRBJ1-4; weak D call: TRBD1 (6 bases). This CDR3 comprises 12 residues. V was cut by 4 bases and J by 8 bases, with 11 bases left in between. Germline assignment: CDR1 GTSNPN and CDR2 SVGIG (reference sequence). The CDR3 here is CAWTNQGEKLFF. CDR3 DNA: TGTGCCTGGACCAATCAGGGGGAAAAACTGTTTTTT. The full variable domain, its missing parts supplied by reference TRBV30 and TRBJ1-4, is SQTIHQWPATLVQPVGSPLSLECTVEGTSNPNLYWYRQAAGRGLQLLFYSVGIGQISSEVPQNLSASRPQDRQFILSSKKLLLSDSGFYLCAWTNQGEKLFFGSGTQLSVL.

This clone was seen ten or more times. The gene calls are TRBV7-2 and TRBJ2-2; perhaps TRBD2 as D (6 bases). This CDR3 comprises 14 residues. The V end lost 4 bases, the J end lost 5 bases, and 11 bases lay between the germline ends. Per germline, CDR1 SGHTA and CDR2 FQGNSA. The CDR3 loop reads CASSSTSTTGELFF. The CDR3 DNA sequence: TGTGCCAGCAGCTCGACTAGTACTACCGGGGAGCTGTTTTTT.

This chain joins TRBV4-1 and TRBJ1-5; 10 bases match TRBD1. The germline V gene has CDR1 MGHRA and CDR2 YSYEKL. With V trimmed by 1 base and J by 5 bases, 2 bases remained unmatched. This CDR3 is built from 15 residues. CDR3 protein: CASSQVGQGYQPQHF. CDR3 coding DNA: TGCGCCAGCAGCCAAGTGGGACAGGGGTATCAGCCCCAGCATTTT.

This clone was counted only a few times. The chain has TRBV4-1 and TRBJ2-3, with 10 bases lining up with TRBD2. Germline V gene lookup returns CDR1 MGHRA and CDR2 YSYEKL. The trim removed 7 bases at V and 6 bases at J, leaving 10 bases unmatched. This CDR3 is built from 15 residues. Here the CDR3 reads CASTRLAGARDTQYF. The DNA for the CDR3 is TGCGCCAGCACCCGCCTAGCGGGAGCAAGGGATACGCAGTATTTT.

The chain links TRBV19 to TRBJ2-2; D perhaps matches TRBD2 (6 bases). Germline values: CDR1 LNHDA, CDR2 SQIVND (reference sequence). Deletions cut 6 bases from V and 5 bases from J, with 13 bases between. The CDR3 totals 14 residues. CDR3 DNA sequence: TGTGCCAGTAGGGAAGTGGGGAGGACCGGGGAGCTGTTTTTT. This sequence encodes CASREVGRTGELFF. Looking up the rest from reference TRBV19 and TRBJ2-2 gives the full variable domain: DGGITQSPKYLFRKEGQNVTLSCEQNLNHDAMYWYRQDPGQGLRLIYYSQIVNDFQKGDIAEGYSVSREKKESFPLTVTSAQKNPTAFYLCASREVGRTGELFFGEGSRLTVL.

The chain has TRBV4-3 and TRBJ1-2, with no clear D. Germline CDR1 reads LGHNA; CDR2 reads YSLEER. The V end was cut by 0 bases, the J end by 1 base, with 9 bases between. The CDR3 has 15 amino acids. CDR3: CASSQDPGSNYGYTF. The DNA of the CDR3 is TGCGCCAGCAGCCAAGATCCGGGGAGTAACTATGGCTACACCTTC.

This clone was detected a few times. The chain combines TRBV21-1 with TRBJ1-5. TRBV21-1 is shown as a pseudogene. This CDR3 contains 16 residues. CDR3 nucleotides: TGTGCCAGCAGCAAATTCAAGTATGAGTTACGACAGCCCCAGCATTTT. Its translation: CASSKFKYELRQPQHF.

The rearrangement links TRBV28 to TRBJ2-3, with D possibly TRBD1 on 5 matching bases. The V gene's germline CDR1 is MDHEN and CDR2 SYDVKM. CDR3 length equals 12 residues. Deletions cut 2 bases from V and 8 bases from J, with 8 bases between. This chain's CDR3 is CASSLRGSTQYF. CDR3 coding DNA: TGTGCCAGCAGTTTAAGGGGTAGTACGCAGTATTTT.